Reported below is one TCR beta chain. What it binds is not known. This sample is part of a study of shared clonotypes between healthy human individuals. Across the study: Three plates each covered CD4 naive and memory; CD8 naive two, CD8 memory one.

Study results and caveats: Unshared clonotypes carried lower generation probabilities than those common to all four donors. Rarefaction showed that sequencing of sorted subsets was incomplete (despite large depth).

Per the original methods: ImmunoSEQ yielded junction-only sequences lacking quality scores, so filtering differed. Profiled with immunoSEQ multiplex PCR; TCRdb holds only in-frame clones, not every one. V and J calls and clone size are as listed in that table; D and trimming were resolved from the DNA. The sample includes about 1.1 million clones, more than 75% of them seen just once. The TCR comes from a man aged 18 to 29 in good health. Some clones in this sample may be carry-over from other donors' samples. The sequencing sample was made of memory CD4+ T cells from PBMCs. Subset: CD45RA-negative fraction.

The CDR3 spells CASSQEGRGEETQYF. The CDR3 region has the DNA TGTGCCAGCAGCCAAGAAGGAAGGGGCGAAGAGACCCAGTACTTC. V and J are TRBV4-2 and TRBJ2-5, with TRBD1 as a possible D gene (5 bases). The ends were cut back, 0 bases at V and 3 bases at J, with 11 bases in the middle. CDR3 length equals 15 residues. The germline CDR1 and CDR2 sequences are LGHNA and YNFKEQ.